The sequence of this TCR beta chain was determined in a study of blood T cells in healthy people across ages. Donor samples were obtained from healthy Caucasian individuals from Russia, aged roughly 6 to 95. A second PCR of 7 to 11 cycles used a sample-barcoded 5' primer and a J-beta primer mix. A single record per CDR3 protein comes from TCRdb applying MiXCR to the 5' RACE reads. The table includes hundreds of thousands of distinct CDR3 sequences, 24% detected once. In addition, the sample was reused for a study of T cells of mothers and their children. That investigation notes: A second PCR was performed with the M1S primer. This primer added sample barcodes and 2-4 random nucleotides. Per child, approximately 2.9 million TCR beta CDR3 reads were obtained, against over 9 million per mother.

The material sequenced was blood. This TCR derives from a boy between 10 and 17 years old in good health.

CDR3: CSGKTGAKTQYF. The CDR3, as DNA: TGCAGCGGGAAGACAGGGGCAAAGACCCAGTACTTC. V is TRBV29-1 and J is TRBJ2-5, with TRBD1 matching 8 bases. The CDR3 has 12 amino acids. J gave up 6 bases and V 7 bases, and 7 bases lay outside the gene matches. In germline, CDR1 is SQVTM, CDR2 ANQGSEA. The full variable domain, completed using reference TRBV29-1 and TRBJ2-5, is SAVISQKPSRDICQRGTSLTIQCQVDSQVTMMFWYRQQPGQSLTLIATANQGSEATYESGFVIDKFPISRPNLTFSTLTVSNMSPEDSSIYLCSGKTGAKTQYFGPGTRLLVL.